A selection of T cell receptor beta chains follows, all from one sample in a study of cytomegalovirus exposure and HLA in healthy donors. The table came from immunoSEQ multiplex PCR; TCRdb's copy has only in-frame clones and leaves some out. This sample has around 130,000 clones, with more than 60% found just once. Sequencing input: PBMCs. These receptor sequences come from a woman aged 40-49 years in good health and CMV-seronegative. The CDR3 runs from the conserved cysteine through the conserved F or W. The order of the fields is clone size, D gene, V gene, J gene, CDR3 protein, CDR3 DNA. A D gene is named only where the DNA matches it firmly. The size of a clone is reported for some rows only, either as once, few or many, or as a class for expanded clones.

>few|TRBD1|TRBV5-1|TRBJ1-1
CASSKTTGGGEAFF
TGCGCCAGCAGCAAAACGACAGGGGGCGGTGAAGCTTTCTTT
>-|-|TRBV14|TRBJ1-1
CASSQDFRRGTEAFF
TGTGCCAGCAGCCAAGATTTCCGTAGGGGCACTGAAGCTTTCTTT
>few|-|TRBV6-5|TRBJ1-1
CASIRLAGVRTEAFF
TGTGCCAGTATCCGCTTAGCGGGTGTCAGAACTGAAGCTTTCTTT
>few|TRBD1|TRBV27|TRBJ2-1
CASSWDRGGGDEQFF
TGTGCCAGCAGTTGGGACAGGGGTGGGGGGGATGAGCAGTTCTTC
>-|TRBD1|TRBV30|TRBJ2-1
CAWTGTGTYNEQFF
TGTGCCTGGACCGGGACAGGGACCTACAATGAGCAGTTCTTC
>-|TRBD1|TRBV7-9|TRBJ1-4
CASSFPGQRNEKLFF
TGTGCCAGCAGCTTCCCGGGACAGAGGAATGAAAAACTGTTTTTT
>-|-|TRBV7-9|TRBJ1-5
CASSLGQSTDGNQPQHF
TGTGCCAGCAGCTTAGGACAGTCTACGGATGGCAATCAGCCCCAGCATTTT
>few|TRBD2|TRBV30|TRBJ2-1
CAWSITGLARNEQFF
TGTGCCTGGAGTATAACGGGACTAGCGCGGAATGAGCAGTTCTTC
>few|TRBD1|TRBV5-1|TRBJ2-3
CASSLLGTGADTQYF
TGCGCCAGCAGCTTGTTGGGGACAGGGGCAGATACGCAGTATTTT
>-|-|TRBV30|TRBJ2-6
CAWSVVGKTGANGLTF
TGTGCCTGGAGTGTTGTGGGAAAAACTGGGGCCAACGGCCTGACTTTC
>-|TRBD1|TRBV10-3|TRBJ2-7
CAISPGQGHEQYF
TGTGCCATCAGCCCGGGACAGGGACACGAGCAGTACTTC
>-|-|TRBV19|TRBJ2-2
CASDSDTGELFF
TGTGCCAGTGATTCGGACACCGGGGAGCTGTTTTTT
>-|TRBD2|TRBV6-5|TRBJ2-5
CASTPGGGWETQYF
TGTGCCAGCACCCCCGGGGGGGGCTGGGAGACCCAGTACTTC
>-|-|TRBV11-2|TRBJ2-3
CASSPPSTRDSKRTDTQYF
TGTGCCAGCAGCCCACCAAGCACCCGGGACTCGAAACGCACAGATACGCAGTATTTT
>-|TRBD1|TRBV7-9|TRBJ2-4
CASSLIQGLGTKNSQYF
TGTGCCAGCAGCTTAATACAGGGGCTGGGTACCAAAAACAGTCAGTACTTC
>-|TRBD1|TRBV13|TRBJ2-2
CASSRPGQLNTGELFF
TGTGCCAGCAGTCGCCCGGGACAGCTAAACACCGGGGAGCTGTTTTTT
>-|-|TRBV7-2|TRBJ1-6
CASSKEGRSNSPLHF
TGTGCCAGCAGCAAGGAGGGACGGAGTAATTCACCCCTCCACTTT
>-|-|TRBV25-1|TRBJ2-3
CASSVRGGTDTQYF
TGTGCCAGCAGTGTGCGGGGAGGCACAGATACGCAGTATTTT
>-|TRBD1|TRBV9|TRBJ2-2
CASSPRDSLGVGELFF
TGTGCCAGCAGCCCCCGGGACAGCCTCGGTGTCGGGGAGCTGTTTTTT
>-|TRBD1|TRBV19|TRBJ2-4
CASSIARGRAKNIQYF
TGTGCCAGTAGTATAGCCAGGGGGCGAGCCAAAAACATTCAGTACTTC
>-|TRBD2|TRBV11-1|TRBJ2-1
CASSLQLAGGYNEQFF
TGTGCCAGCAGCTTACAACTAGCGGGGGGGTACAATGAGCAGTTCTTC
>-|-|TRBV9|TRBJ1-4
CASSVQGANEKLFF
TGTGCCAGCAGCGTACAAGGGGCCAATGAAAAACTGTTTTTT
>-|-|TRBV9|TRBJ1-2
CASSVAGHSGGYTF
TGTGCCAGCAGCGTAGCCGGCCACTCGGGTGGCTACACCTTC
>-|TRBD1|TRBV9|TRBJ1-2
CASSAQGTHGYTF
TGTGCCAGCAGCGCACAGGGGACCCATGGCTACACCTTC
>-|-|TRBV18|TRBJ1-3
CASSPLQGIDSGNTIYF
TGTGCCAGCTCACCACTGCAGGGCATAGATTCTGGAAACACCATATATTTT
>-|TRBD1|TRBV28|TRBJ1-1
CASSLSQNRGEAFF
TGTGCCAGCAGTTTATCCCAAAACAGGGGAGAAGCTTTCTTT
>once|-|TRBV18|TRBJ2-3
CASSPPGHVSSDTQYF
TGTGCCAGCTCACCACCGGGACACGTATCCTCGGATACGCAGTATTTT
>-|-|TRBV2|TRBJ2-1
CASSLTSLSSYNEQFF
TGTGCCAGCAGTCTTACTAGCTTGAGCTCCTACAATGAGCAGTTCTTC
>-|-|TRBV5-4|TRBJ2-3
CASSLAGGGTDTQYF
TGTGCCAGCAGCTTGGCGGGGGGCGGGACAGATACGCAGTATTTT
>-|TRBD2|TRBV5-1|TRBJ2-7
CASTPFGTSGVGEQYF
TGCGCCAGCACCCCCTTCGGGACTAGCGGGGTGGGGGAGCAGTACTTC
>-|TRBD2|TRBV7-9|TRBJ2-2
CASSLGVTSGNTGELFF
TGTGCCAGCAGCTTAGGCGTGACTAGCGGCAACACCGGGGAGCTGTTTTTT
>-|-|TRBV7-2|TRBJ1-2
CASSLKQAYGYTF
TGTGCCAGCAGCTTAAAGCAGGCCTATGGCTACACCTTC
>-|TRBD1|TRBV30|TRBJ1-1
CAWSVPGGMNTEAFF
TGTGCCTGGAGTGTACCAGGGGGCATGAACACTGAAGCTTTCTTT
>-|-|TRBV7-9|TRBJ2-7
CASSPTLRGTESYEQYF
TGTGCCAGCAGCCCTACTCTCCGGGGGACAGAGAGCTACGAGCAGTACTTC
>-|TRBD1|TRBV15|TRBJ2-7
CATSRERGQGSYEQYF
TGTGCCACCAGCAGAGAAAGGGGACAGGGGTCCTACGAGCAGTACTTC
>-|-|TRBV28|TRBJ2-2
CASSLGQSHTGELFF
TGTGCCAGCAGTTTAGGACAGTCCCACACCGGGGAGCTGTTTTTT
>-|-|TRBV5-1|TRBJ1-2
CASSKSSGSGGAYGYTF
TGCGCCAGCAGCAAATCCTCAGGGAGTGGAGGGGCCTATGGCTACACCTTC
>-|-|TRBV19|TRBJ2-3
CASNGERTTAYNHRYAVF
TGTGCCAGTAACGGCGAGAGGACGACAGCTTACAATCACAGATACGCAGTATTT
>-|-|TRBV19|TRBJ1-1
CASTLSAMNTEAFF
TGTGCCAGTACCCTTAGTGCAATGAACACTGAAGCTTTCTTT
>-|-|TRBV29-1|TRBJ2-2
CSVDGARTEATGELFF
TGCAGCGTTGATGGGGCGCGTACTGAAGCCACCGGGGAGCTGTTTTTT
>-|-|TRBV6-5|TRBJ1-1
CASTLDRFGAEAFF
TGTGCCAGCACCCTCGACAGGTTCGGGGCTGAAGCTTTCTTT
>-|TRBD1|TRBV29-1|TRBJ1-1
CSVNRGANTEAFF
TGCAGCGTTAACAGGGGAGCAAACACTGAAGCTTTCTTT
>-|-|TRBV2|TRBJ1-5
CASEQGGLGQPQHF
TGTGCCAGCGAACAGGGAGGGTTAGGTCAGCCCCAGCATTTT
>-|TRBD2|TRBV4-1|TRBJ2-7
CASSQGGLAGVTYEQYF
TGCGCCAGCAGCCAAGGAGGGCTGGCGGGGGTTACCTACGAGCAGTACTTC
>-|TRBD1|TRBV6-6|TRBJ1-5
CASSKRTGFGQPQHF
TGTGCCAGCAGTAAACGGACAGGGTTTGGACAGCCCCAGCATTTT
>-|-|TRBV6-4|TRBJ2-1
CASSEAVGSPYNEQFF
TGTGCCAGCAGTGAAGCGGTGGGGTCGCCCTACAATGAGCAGTTCTTC
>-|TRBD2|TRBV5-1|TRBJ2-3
CASSWGGSGATDTQYF
TGCGCCAGCAGCTGGGGGGGGAGTGGGGCCACAGATACGCAGTATTTT
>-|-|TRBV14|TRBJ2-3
CASSQRGGTGADTQYF
TGTGCCAGCAGCCAACGAGGAGGGACGGGTGCAGATACGCAGTATTTT
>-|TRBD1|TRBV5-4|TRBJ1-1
CASRPGTGGEYTEAFF
TGTGCCAGCAGACCCGGGACAGGGGGCGAGTACACTGAAGCTTTCTTT
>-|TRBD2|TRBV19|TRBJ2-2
CASRLAGAGTGELFF
TGTGCCAGTAGGCTAGCGGGGGCGGGCACCGGGGAGCTGTTTTTT
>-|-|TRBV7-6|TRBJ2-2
CASSLAGGQAGELFF
TGTGCCAGCAGCTTAGCGGGGGGGCAGGCCGGGGAGCTGTTTTTT
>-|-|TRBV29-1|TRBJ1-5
CSVEDRAGQPQHF
TGCAGCGTTGAAGATCGTGCGGGACAGCCCCAGCATTTT